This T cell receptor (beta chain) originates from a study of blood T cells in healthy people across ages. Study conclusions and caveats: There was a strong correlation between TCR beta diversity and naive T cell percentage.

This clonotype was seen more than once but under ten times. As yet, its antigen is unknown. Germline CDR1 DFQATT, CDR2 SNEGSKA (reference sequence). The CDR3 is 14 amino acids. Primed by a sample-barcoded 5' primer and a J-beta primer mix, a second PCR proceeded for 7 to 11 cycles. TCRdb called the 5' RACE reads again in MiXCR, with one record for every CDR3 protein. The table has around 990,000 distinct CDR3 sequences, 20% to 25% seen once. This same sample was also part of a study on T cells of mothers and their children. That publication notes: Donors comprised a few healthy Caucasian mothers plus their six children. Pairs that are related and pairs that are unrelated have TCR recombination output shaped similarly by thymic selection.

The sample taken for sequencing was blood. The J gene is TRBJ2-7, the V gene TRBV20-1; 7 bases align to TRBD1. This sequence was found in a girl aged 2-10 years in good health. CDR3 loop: CRRDMKGQSHEQYF. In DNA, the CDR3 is TGCAGGCGCGACATGAAGGGACAGAGCCACGAGCAGTACTTC.